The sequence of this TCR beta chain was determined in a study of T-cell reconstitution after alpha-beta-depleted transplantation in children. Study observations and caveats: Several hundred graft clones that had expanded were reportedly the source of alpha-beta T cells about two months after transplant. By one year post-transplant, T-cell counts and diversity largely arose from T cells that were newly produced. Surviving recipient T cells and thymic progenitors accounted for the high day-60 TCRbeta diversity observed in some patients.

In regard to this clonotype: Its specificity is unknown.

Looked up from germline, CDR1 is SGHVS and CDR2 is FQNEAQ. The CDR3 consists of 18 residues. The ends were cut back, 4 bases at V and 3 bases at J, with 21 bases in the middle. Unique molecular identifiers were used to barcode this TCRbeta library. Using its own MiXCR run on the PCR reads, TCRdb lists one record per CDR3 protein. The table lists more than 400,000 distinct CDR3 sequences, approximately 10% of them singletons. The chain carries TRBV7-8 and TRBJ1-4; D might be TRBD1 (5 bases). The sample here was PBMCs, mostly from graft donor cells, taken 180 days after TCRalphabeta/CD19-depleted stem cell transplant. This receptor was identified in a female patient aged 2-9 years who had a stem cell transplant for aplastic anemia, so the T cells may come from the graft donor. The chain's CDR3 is CASSSTRVGDQANEKLFF. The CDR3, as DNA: TGTGCCAGCAGCTCGACGAGAGTAGGGGACCAGGCTAATGAAAAACTGTTTTTT. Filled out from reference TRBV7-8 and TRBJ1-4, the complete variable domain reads GAGVSQSPRYKVAKRGQDVALRCDPISGHVSLFWYQQALGQGPEFLTYFQNEAQLDKSGLPSDRFFAERPEGSVSTLKIQRTQQEDSAVYLCASSSTRVGDQANEKLFFGSGTQLSVL.